These T cell receptor beta chains were read from a single sample in a study of blood T cell repertoires in COVID-19. The protocol was immunoSEQ multiplex PCR, while the TCRdb copy is restricted to in-frame clones and leaves out a portion. The sample lists approximately 280,000 clones; about 91% were seen once. The sample consisted of peripheral blood. All receptors derive from a woman in her sixties with acute or convalescent COVID-19. CDR3s include the opening cysteine and the closing phenylalanine or tryptophan. The D gene is left open where the match is weak. The size entry is marked missing in some rows and otherwise reads once, few, many or a size class.

>.|TRBV2|TRBJ1-4|.
TGTGCCAGCAGAGAGACAGTTTTAGGCGAAAAACTGTTTTTT
CASRETVLGEKLFF
>TRBD1|TRBV3-1/TRBV3-2|TRBJ1-3|.
TGTGCCAGCAGCCAAGATCTTGGGACAGTTAACTCTGGAAACACCATATATTTT
CASSQDLGTVNSGNTIYF
>.|TRBV28|TRBJ1-4|.
TGTGCCAGCAGGTCCAGGGGACGGGAAAAACTGTTTTTT
CASRSRGREKLFF
>TRBD1|TRBV18|TRBJ2-7|.
TGTGCCAGCTCACCGTCCCGGGACAGGGAAAGGCTGTACTTC
CASSPSRDRERLYF
>TRBD2|TRBV5-1|TRBJ2-2|.
TGCGCCAGCAGCGCTCTAGCGGGGGCCGACACCGGGGAGCTGTTTTTT
CASSALAGADTGELFF
>.|TRBV3-1/TRBV3-2|TRBJ2-1|.
TGTGCCAGCAGCTCAAACCGGGAGCAGTTCTTC
CASSSNREQFF
>.|TRBV10-3|TRBJ1-6|.
TGTGCCATCAGTGAGTCGATCCCTCCGGGGGGCGATAATTCACCCCTCCACTTT
CAISESIPPGGDNSPLHF
>TRBD1|TRBV28|TRBJ1-2|once
TGTGCCAGCAGTTTAGACAGGGGGCATGGCTACACCTTC
CASSLDRGHGYTF
>.|TRBV7-8|TRBJ2-7|.
TGTGCCAGCAGCCCCGGGACTTCCACCGGGGAGCAGTACTTC
CASSPGTSTGEQYF
>TRBD1|TRBV7-9|TRBJ1-2|.
TGTGCCAGCAGCGTCACAGGGGGGGCCTATGGCTACACCTTC
CASSVTGGAYGYTF
>.|TRBV15|TRBJ1-3|.
TGTGCCACCAGCAGAGGACAGGAGAGCTCTGGAAACACCATATATTTT
CATSRGQESSGNTIYF
>TRBD1|TRBV7-6|TRBJ1-2|once
TGTGCCAGCAGCCCAGCCAAGGGACAGGGTGGAAACTATGGCTACACCTTC
CASSPAKGQGGNYGYTF
>TRBD1|TRBV9|TRBJ2-2|.
TGTGCCAGCAGCAAGCGGGACAGGGTTAACACCGGGGAGCTGTTTTTT
CASSKRDRVNTGELFF
>.|TRBV28|TRBJ1-1|.
TGTGCCAGCAGTTTCTACAGGGCAAACACTGAAGCTTTCTTT
CASSFYRANTEAFF
>TRBD1|TRBV10-3|TRBJ1-6|.
TGTGCCATCAGGGACAGGGGGGACTATAATTCACCCCTCCACTTT
CAIRDRGDYNSPLHF
>TRBD1|TRBV24-1|TRBJ2-1|.
TGTGCCACCAGCTCGACGAGGGGACAGGGGCCAAGCTCCTACAATGAGCAGTTCTTC
CATSSTRGQGPSSYNEQFF
>.|TRBV5-8|TRBJ1-4|.
TGTGCCAGCAGCCGGAAGGGGCGTGAAAAACTGTTTTTT
CASSRKGREKLFF
>TRBD1|TRBV7-6|TRBJ1-5|.
TGTGCCAGCAGCTCCCGGACAGGGGGCAATCAGCCCCAGCATTTT
CASSSRTGGNQPQHF
>.|TRBV7-2|TRBJ1-1|.
TGTGCCAGCAGCTTGGGCAGTTTGAACACTGAAGCTTTCTTT
CASSLGSLNTEAFF
>.|TRBV5-1|TRBJ2-3|.
TGCGCCAGCGGGGGCGGTGCAGATACGCAGTATTTT
CASGGGADTQYF
>TRBD1|TRBV28|TRBJ2-4|.
TGTGCCACCCTGGGAGTGACAGGGCCCTTGCGAGCCAAAAACATTCAGTACTTC
CATLGVTGPLRAKNIQYF
>.|TRBV12-5|TRBJ1-2|.
TGTGCTAGTGGTTTGGAAACGGGAAGGCACTATGGCTACACCTTC
CASGLETGRHYGYTF
>TRBD2|TRBV5-5|TRBJ2-2|.
TGTGCCAGCAGCCCGAGACTAGCGGGAGGGTACACCGGGGAGCTGTTTTTT
CASSPRLAGGYTGELFF
>TRBD2|TRBV30|TRBJ2-1|.
TGTGCCTGGAAAGGACTAGTTTTCTACAATGAGCAGTTCTTC
CAWKGLVFYNEQFF
>TRBD1|TRBV19|TRBJ1-5|.
TGTGCCAGTAGAACTACAGGGGGACGCAATCAGCCCCAGCATTTT
CASRTTGGRNQPQHF
>TRBD2|TRBV7-9|TRBJ2-5|.
TGTGCCAGCAGCCCCCGGACTAGCGGGAGGGCAGGGGAGACCCAGTACTTC
CASSPRTSGRAGETQYF
>.|TRBV5-1|TRBJ2-5|few
TGCGCCAGCAGCTTGTCCAGGGGAGGGGCAGAGACCCAGTACTTC
CASSLSRGGAETQYF
>.|TRBV14|TRBJ2-7|few
TGTGCCAGCAGCCAAGGGTCAGGGTTGATCTACGAGCAGTACTTC
CASSQGSGLIYEQYF
>TRBD1|TRBV7-9|TRBJ1-4|few
TGTGCCAGCAGCGTTGAGACAGGGAGGTTCGGGAACGAAAAACTGTTTTTT
CASSVETGRFGNEKLFF